Below are 17 T cell receptor beta chains sequenced from a single sample in a study of cytomegalovirus exposure and HLA in healthy donors (dated by TCRdb to 2015 to 2018). Libraries were built with the immunoSEQ multiplex PCR assay. For the multiplex PCR, a mixture combining 60 forward primers for TCR Vbeta segments and 13 reverse primers for TCR Jbeta segments was used. TCRdb stores this immuneACCESS table with in-frame sequences only. Part of the clones is absent; in the studies checked, under half of the shortfall reflects unresolved V genes, and no reason is known for the rest. This sample comprises about 95,000 clones, around 79% of them detected only once. The top ten clones comprise around 5% of the sample. Sequencing was performed on PBMCs. The source of these receptors is a woman in her thirties or forties in good health and CMV-seronegative.

The V gene is TRBV2, the J gene TRBJ2-3; 7 nucleotides align to TRBD1. The CDR3 is 14 amino acids. V lost 8 bases, J lost 3 bases, and 8 bases stayed unmatched. The germline V gene encodes CDR1 SNHLY and CDR2 FYNNEI. The CDR3 sequence is CASGTVVGTDTQYF. The DNA of the CDR3 is TGTGCCAGCGGGACAGTAGTCGGGACAGATACGCAGTATTTT.

The V gene is TRBV6-5, the J gene TRBJ1-2, with 7 bases aligning to TRBD1. Germline V gene data show CDR1 as MNHEY and CDR2 as SVGAGI. The CDR3 runs 15 residues. The ends lost 2 bases at V and 6 bases at J; junction bases unmatched: 9. CDR3 loop: CASSYGDRLGDGYTF. The CDR3 DNA is TGTGCCAGCAGTTACGGGGACAGACTTGGGGATGGCTACACCTTC.

The sample holds a few counts of this clone. The gene calls are TRBV7-9 and TRBJ1-6, with D perhaps TRBD1 (5 bases). Germline assignment: CDR1 SEHNR and CDR2 FQNEAQ (reference sequence). The CDR3 covers 16 residues. V gave up 3 bases and J gave up 1 base, with 10 bases separating them. This CDR3 is CASSFQGMSYNSPLHF. The CDR3 region has the DNA TGTGCCAGCAGCTTTCAGGGCATGTCCTATAATTCACCCCTCCACTTT.

The V and J genes are TRBV2 and TRBJ2-7, with D maybe TRBD1 (6 bases). The CDR3 loop spans 16 amino acids. Looked up from germline, CDR1 is SNHLY and CDR2 is FYNNEI. Between the trimmed V and J ends, which lost 3 bases and 2 bases, there was a span of 17 bases. CDR3 protein: CASSDPGLRTAYEQYF. The CDR3 DNA is TGTGCCAGCAGTGACCCGGGCCTCAGGACAGCCTACGAGCAGTACTTC.

The CDR3 loop reads CASSSSSWAGVPDTQYF. The CDR3 DNA reads TGTGCCAGCAGTTCTTCCTCTTGGGCGGGGGTTCCCGATACGCAGTATTTT. The chain combines TRBV27 with TRBJ2-3, with TRBD2 matching over 7 bases. The CDR3 has 17 residues. CDR1 MNHEY and CDR2 SMNVEV come from the germline V gene (reference sequence). V shed 4 bases and J 6 bases; nucleotides not matched to a gene: 16.

The chain couples TRBV4-1 to TRBJ2-5; no clear D. V lost 4 bases and J 4 bases, leaving 16 bases between the germline ends. Germline V gene lookup returns CDR1 MGHRA and CDR2 YSYEKL. CDR3 length: 15 amino acids. The CDR3 region is CASSPSGAFGETQYF. In DNA form, the CDR3 reads TGCGCCAGCAGCCCTTCTGGAGCTTTCGGAGAGACCCAGTACTTC.

Concerning this clone itself: This CDR3 is also generated by other DNA sequences in the sample. The chain uses TRBV6-5 and TRBJ2-2; 12 nucleotides align to TRBD2. This CDR3 spans 14 amino acids. Per the germline V gene, CDR1 is MNHEY and CDR2 is SVGAGI. The CDR3 coding sequence is TGTGCTAGCGGTGCTAGCGGGGGGGCCGGGGAGCTGTTTTTT. Translating it yields CASGASGGAGELFF.

This clone appeared a few times. This sequence joins TRBV4-1 and TRBJ1-1; D call uncertain. Germline CDR1 is MGHRA and CDR2 is YSYEKL. The CDR3 sequence is 14 residues long. With 2 bases removed from V and 6 bases from J, the gap between germline ends came to 13 bases. The CDR3 DNA sequence: TGCGCCAGCAGCCAATTAAGGGAGGCCCCTGAAGCTTTCTTT. Translating gives CASSQLREAPEAFF.

The genes are TRBV4-1 and TRBJ2-5; D is unresolved. Germline loops: CDR1 MGHRA, CDR2 YSYEKL. The CDR3 has 16 residues. Trimming cost V 1 base and J 4 bases, with 16 bases left between them. The CDR3 bases are TGCGCCAGCAGCCAAGTAAATCTAGTTGTCGGAGAGACCCAGTACTTC. Translation gives CASSQVNLVVGETQYF.

The chain has TRBV7-2 and TRBJ1-5, with a tentative D call TRBD1 (6 bases). CDR1 and CDR2 (germline): SGHTA, FQGNSA. The CDR3 has 13 residues. Deletions cut 4 bases from V and 7 bases from J, with 11 bases between. CDR3 DNA: TGTGCCAGCAGCTCCTACAGGGACCAGCCCCAGCATTTT. The encoded protein is CASSSYRDQPQHF.

V is TRBV21-1 and J is TRBJ2-5; TRBD2 was called by the table and not checked on the DNA. TRBV21-1 is annotated as a pseudogene. The CDR3 has 12 residues. For the CDR3, the DNA is TGTGCCAGCAGCAAATTGGCGCTAGACCAGTACTTC. Protein sequence: CASSKLALDQYF.

This chain uses TRBV30 with TRBJ1-2, with TRBD1 as a possible D gene (5 bases). Trimming removed 1 base at V and 2 bases at J, with 11 bases between. The CDR3 contains 14 residues. Germline values: CDR1 GTSNPN, CDR2 SVGIG (reference sequence). The DNA for the CDR3 is TGTGCCTGGAGTGGTGGCGGGGCCAACTATGGCTACACCTTC. Protein sequence: CAWSGGGANYGYTF.

The rearrangement joins TRBV11-2 to TRBJ1-6; 8 positions match TRBD1. Germline V gene lookup returns CDR1 SGHAT and CDR2 FQNNGV. Trimming cost V 2 bases and J 12 bases; bases outside gene matches: 12. The CDR3 has 16 residues. In DNA form, the CDR3 reads TGTGCCAGCAGCTTACAACTTGGACAGGGTGGAGGACCCCTCCACTTT. This encodes CASSLQLGQGGGPLHF.

The chain links TRBV7-6 to TRBJ1-1; 7 bases are shared with TRBD1. V gave up 8 bases and J gave up 0 bases; unmatched junction bases: 3. The CDR3 spans 13 residues. The germline V gene has CDR1 SGHVS and CDR2 FNYEAQ. The CDR3 spells CASRDRMNTEAFF. The CDR3 DNA sequence: TGTGCCAGCCGGGACAGAATGAACACTGAAGCTTTCTTT. Supplemented by reference TRBV7-6 and TRBJ1-1, the full variable domain reads GAGVSQSPRYKVTKRGQDVALRCDPISGHVSLYWYRQALGQGPEFLTYFNYEAQQDKSGLPNDRFSAERPEGSISTLTIQRTEQRDSAMYRCASRDRMNTEAFFGQGTRLTVV.

V gene TRBV6-1 combines with J gene TRBJ1-3; D not certain. Between the trimmed V and J ends, which lost 0 bases and 0 bases, there was a span of 9 bases. CDR3 length: 16 residues. Germline V CDR1 and CDR2: MNHNS, SASEGT. This CDR3 is CASSEARFNSGNTIYF. The CDR3 bases are TGTGCCAGCAGTGAAGCCCGTTTTAACTCTGGAAACACCATATATTTT.

The chain is built from TRBV4-1 and TRBJ1-5, with TRBD1 as a possible D gene (6 bases). The CDR3 contains 17 residues. Germline V lookup: CDR1 MGHRA, CDR2 YSYEKL. V lost 5 bases and J lost 4, with 21 bases in between. The CDR3 here is CASSFGPFKDRNQPQHF. As DNA, the CDR3 is TGCGCCAGCAGCTTCGGTCCTTTCAAGGACAGAAATCAGCCCCAGCATTTT.

The chain uses TRBV14 and TRBJ1-2; weak D call: TRBD1 (5 bases). CDR3 length: 17 residues. V was clipped by 4 bases and J by 4 bases, with 22 bases between them. Per the germline V gene, CDR1 is SGHDN and CDR2 is FVKESK. The CDR3 region is CASSRRGARAGGYGYTF. CDR3 nucleotides: TGTGCCAGCAGCCGTAGAGGGGCGCGAGCCGGGGGCTATGGCTACACCTTC.